Below are 16 T cell receptor beta chains sequenced from a single sample in a study of T cells after yellow fever vaccination (dated by TCRdb to about 2019). The library was obtained by 5' RACE. TCRdb names Illumina HiSeq 2500 as the instrument used. The public reads were reprocessed in TCRdb via fastp at Q25 and MiXCR, keeping in-frame beta chains. Identical CDR3 proteins give one entry, which carries the most common genes and DNA. The sample yields under 550,000 distinct CDR3 sequences; less than 25% were counted once. Of the sample, approximately 16% falls within the top ten clones. Explained via the paper, the treatment or condition label denotes: live attenuated yellow fever vaccine strain. The sequencing used PBMCs, collected 21 days after the first yellow fever vaccination. These receptor sequences come from a man aged 18-30 years who received the YFV17D yellow fever vaccine.

This clonotype appeared a few times. The V call is TRBV4-1, the J call TRBJ2-1, with 7 positions matching TRBD1. The length of the CDR3 is 16 residues. Germline V gives CDR1 MGHRA, CDR2 YSYEKL. The junction had 8 bases not matched to a gene; V was cut back by 0 bases and J by 6 bases. The CDR3 DNA follows: TGCGCCAGCAGCCAAGATCAGGGGGAAAGGAGCAATGAGCAGTTCTTC. Residues: CASSQDQGERSNEQFF.

The chain combines TRBV6-4 with TRBJ2-3; D possibly corresponds to TRBD1 (5 bases). The germline V and J ends were trimmed by 4 bases and 3 bases, with 11 bases remaining between them. The CDR3 covers 14 residues. Germline V gene sequence: CDR1 MRHNA, CDR2 SNTAGT. The chain's CDR3 is CASSAQGRTDTQYF. CDR3 in DNA: TGTGCCAGCAGTGCTCAGGGTCGGACAGATACGCAGTATTTT.

The J gene is TRBJ1-2, the V gene TRBV7-2; maybe TRBD1 (5 bases). The length of the CDR3 is 16 residues. Germline loops: CDR1 SGHTA, CDR2 FQGNSA. Deletions cut 0 bases from V and 2 bases from J, with 13 bases between. In nucleotides, the CDR3 is TGTGCCAGCAGCTTAGCGCCAAGGGGCCGGAACTATGGCTACACCTTC. Its translation is CASSLAPRGRNYGYTF. The full variable domain, in which reference TRBV7-2 and TRBJ1-2 provide the parts outside the CDR3, is GAGVSQSPSNKVTEKGKDVELRCDPISGHTALYWYRQSLGQGLEFLIYFQGNSAPDKSGLPSDRFSAERTGGSVSTLTIQRTQQEDSAVYLCASSLAPRGRNYGYTFGSGTRLTVV.

This clonotype was seen at least ten times. The chain carries TRBV20-1 and TRBJ2-1, with TRBD2 matching 8 bases. With 0 bases clipped from V and 7 bases from J, the junction kept 8 bases outside the gene matches. CDR1 and CDR2 (germline): DFQATT, SNEGSKA (reference sequence). The length of the CDR3 is 15 residues. The CDR3 region is CSARDSGGTGNEQFF. In DNA, the CDR3 is TGCAGTGCTAGAGATTCGGGGGGGACCGGAAATGAGCAGTTCTTC.

V is TRBV11-1 and J is TRBJ2-1, with TRBD2 identical over 16 bases. Trimming took 5 bases from V and 4 from J; bases not matched to a gene: 5. The CDR3 contains 17 residues. Germline assignment: CDR1 SGHAT and CDR2 FQDESV (reference sequence). This CDR3 reads CASSAGTSGGAYNEQFF. DNA of the CDR3: TGTGCCAGCAGCGCCGGGACTAGCGGGGGGGCTTACAATGAGCAGTTCTTC.

The sample holds a few counts of this clonotype. The chain employs TRBV7-6 and TRBJ1-1; perhaps TRBD1 as D (6 bases). Looked up from germline, CDR1 is SGHVS and CDR2 is FNYEAQ. The CDR3 has 15 amino acids. V lost 3 bases and J 2 bases, leaving 13 bases between the germline ends. The CDR3 DNA is TGTGCCAGCAGCTTGGGTCCAGGGGAAAACACTGAAGCTTTCTTT. Translating it yields CASSLGPGENTEAFF.

This sequence joins TRBV29-1 and TRBJ2-5, with D possibly TRBD1 on 7 matching bases. The CDR3 sequence is 14 residues long. The V end lost 6 bases, the J end lost 5 bases, and 19 bases lay between the germline ends. The germline CDR1 and CDR2 sequences are SQVTM and ANQGSEA. In DNA form, the CDR3 reads TGCAGCGTGGGGGGACAGTCAACGACGGAGACCCAGTACTTC. This sequence encodes CSVGGQSTTETQYF.

The chain links TRBV4-1 to TRBJ2-7; 8 bases line up with TRBD1. From germline, CDR1 is MGHRA and CDR2 YSYEKL. This CDR3 contains 15 residues. V shed 1 base, J shed 5 bases, and the junction held 7 bases outside the gene matches. CDR3 sequence (DNA): TGCGCCAGCAGCCAAGGGGGCAGGGGGCGAGACGAGCAGTACTTC. Translating gives CASSQGGRGRDEQYF.

This clonotype was recorded a few times. The V call is TRBV5-1, the J call TRBJ2-2; D might be TRBD1 (6 bases). Germline lookup yields CDR1 SGHRS and CDR2 YFSETQ. This CDR3 has 16 amino acids. V lost 5 bases and J lost 0, with 14 bases in between. CDR3 loop: CASRDSGRANTGELFF. CDR3 DNA sequence: TGCGCCAGCAGGGACAGCGGACGCGCGAACACCGGGGAGCTGTTTTTT.

The V and J genes are TRBV5-4 and TRBJ2-1, with D perhaps TRBD1 or TRBD2 (5 bases each). Per germline, CDR1 SGHNT and CDR2 YYREEE (reference sequence). V lost 4 bases and J lost 6, with 14 bases in between. The CDR3 loop spans 14 amino acids. As DNA, the CDR3 is TGTGCCAGCAGCAACCTGGGGGTTCGCAATGAGCAGTTCTTC. Residues: CASSNLGVRNEQFF.

In this sample, this clonotype turned up a few times. CDR3 in amino acids: CASSHPSGAGYNEQFF. The DNA for the CDR3 is TGCGCCAGCAGCCATCCTAGCGGGGCCGGCTACAATGAGCAGTTCTTC. V usage is TRBV4-1 and J usage is TRBJ2-1, with 9 bases matching TRBD2. After removal of 3 bases from V and 3 bases from J, the junction contained 6 bases not matched to a gene. This CDR3 has 16 residues. The germline CDR1 and CDR2 sequences are MGHRA and YSYEKL.

This chain connects TRBV7-9 to TRBJ1-1; TRBD1 might be the D (6 bases). V was pared by 5 bases and J by 1 base, with 17 bases between. CDR3 length equals 16 residues. Germline values: CDR1 SEHNR, CDR2 FQNEAQ (reference sequence). CDR3 region: CASSRITGRWNTEAFF. The CDR3 region has the DNA TGTGCCAGCAGCAGAATAACAGGGAGGTGGAACACTGAAGCTTTCTTT.

In this sample, this clonotype turned up many times. J is TRBJ1-5 and V is TRBV7-2, with unresolved D. With 5 bases removed from V and 9 bases from J, the gap between germline ends came to 14 bases. In germline, CDR1 is SGHTA, CDR2 FQGNSA. CDR3 length: 13 amino acids. The CDR3 spells CASSVQGPRPQHF. In DNA, the CDR3 is TGTGCCAGCAGCGTTCAAGGACCGCGGCCCCAGCATTTT.

This clonotype has more than one count but fewer than ten. V is TRBV7-9 and J is TRBJ1-5, with 7 bases fitting TRBD1. J was trimmed by 4 bases and V by 5 bases; bases with no gene match: 8. This CDR3 contains 15 residues. The germline CDR1 and CDR2 sequences are SEHNR and FQNEAQ (reference sequence). As DNA, the CDR3 is TGTGCCAGCAGCGCGGACAGGCTTGGAAATCAGCCCCAGCATTTT. Its protein is CASSADRLGNQPQHF.

A few counts support this clonotype. This chain connects TRBV6-5 to TRBJ1-5, with TRBD1 as a possible D gene (6 bases). The V and J ends lost 2 bases and 2 bases respectively, with 10 bases between them. This CDR3 has 15 amino acids. The germline gives CDR1 MNHEY, CDR2 SVGAGI. The CDR3 bases are TGTGCCAGCAGTTACGGGGGGCGCGGCAATCAGCCCCAGCATTTT. This translates into CASSYGGRGNQPQHF.

The chain joins TRBV9 to TRBJ1-1; possibly TRBD1 for D (6 bases). The germline V and J ends were trimmed by 0 bases and 5 bases, with 14 bases remaining between them. The CDR3 loop spans 15 amino acids. Germline V lookup: CDR1 SGDLS, CDR2 YYNGEE. The DNA of the CDR3 is TGTGCCAGCAGCGTAGTTCCACAGGGAGGGACTGAAGCTTTCTTT. Protein sequence: CASSVVPQGGTEAFF.